This TCR beta chain derives from a study of T-cell memory formation after mild COVID-19. Study in general: Largely, TCR clusters stayed within a single donor.

General observations from the study: Pre-infection memory held some responding clones, suggesting pre-existing cross-reactive T cells responded. SARS-CoV-2 specificity was not confirmed for second-wave clones peaking on day 37.

Amplification by 5'RACE using constant-segment primers produced TCR alpha and TCR beta cDNA libraries that carried sample barcodes and UMIs. TCRdb reprocessed the 5' RACE reads via MiXCR and lists one record per CDR3 protein. The sample includes fewer than 600,000 distinct CDR3 sequences, roughly a fifth seen only once; the top ten take 8.4%. The CDR3 has 16 amino acids. The J segment lost 0 bases and the V segment lost 5 bases, leaving 9 bases of the junction unmatched. Germline V CDR1 and CDR2: DFQATT, SNEGSKA (reference sequence). Note on this clonotype: What it recognizes is unknown.

The sequenced sample consisted of PBMCs or a T cell subset sorted from them (not recorded which). The chain carries TRBV20-1 and TRBJ2-1; 8 bases are shared with TRBD2. This receptor was taken from an adult woman who had mild COVID-19 (a few samples of this study predate the infection). Cell type and time point are not known. CDR3 loop: CSAARGSGGSYNEQFF. Written as DNA, the CDR3 is TGCAGTGCTGCTCGTGGCAGCGGGGGCTCCTACAATGAGCAGTTCTTC.